This is a list of T cell receptor beta chains from one sample in a study of cytomegalovirus exposure and HLA in healthy donors. Data came from immunoSEQ multiplex PCR; TCRdb stores just in-frame clones and leaves some out. The sample carries fewer than 200,000 clones, 75% to 90% recorded once. Sample: PBMCs. The receptors were sampled from a boy younger than 18 in good health and CMV-seronegative. Each CDR3 is given with its conserved first and last residue. Fields, in order: V gene, D gene, clone size, J gene, CDR3 DNA, CDR3 protein. A D gene is named only where the DNA matches it firmly. A clone size is listed for some rows: how often the clone was seen (once, few, many), or a class if it is expanded.

TRBV2	.	.	TRBJ2-7	TGTGCCAGCAGTGAAGGAGGTACCCGGCGGTACTTC	CASSEGGTRRYF
TRBV5-6	.	once	TRBJ1-1	TGTGCCAGCAGCTTGCTTAGCACTGAAGCTTTCTTT	CASSLLSTEAFF
TRBV9	.	.	TRBJ1-2	TGTGCCAGCAGCCCATACGGCGGTAACTATGGCTACACCTTC	CASSPYGGNYGYTF
TRBV30	TRBD1	.	TRBJ1-1	TGTGCCTGGACCGGACAGGGGGAGAGGACTGAAGCTTTCTTT	CAWTGQGERTEAFF
TRBV6-5	.	.	TRBJ2-2	TGTGCCAGCAACACACAGGGAGGGGAGGCCGGGGAGCTGTTTTTT	CASNTQGGEAGELFF
TRBV19	.	once	TRBJ1-3	TGTGCCAGTAGTACGCCCGGAGGAGGAAACACCATATATTTT	CASSTPGGGNTIYF
TRBV6-5	.	.	TRBJ1-5	TGTGCCAGCAGTTCCGGGGATCAGCCCCAGCATTTT	CASSSGDQPQHF
TRBV30	.	.	TRBJ1-1	TGTGCCTGGATTCCGGGGAACACTGAAGCTTTCTTT	CAWIPGNTEAFF
TRBV13	TRBD1	.	TRBJ2-7	TGTGCCAGCAGTCAGGGGGCTATCGCTCACGAGCAGTACTTC	CASSQGAIAHEQYF
TRBV5-1	TRBD1	once	TRBJ1-2	TGCGCCAGTCTACCGACCCCAGGGGGCGTGTTTGGCTACACCTTC	CASLPTPGGVFGYTF
TRBV19	.	.	TRBJ2-1	TGTGCCAGTAGTATAGGTGGGCCCTCCTACAATGAGCAGTTCTTC	CASSIGGPSYNEQFF
TRBV19	TRBD1	.	TRBJ1-1	TGTGCCAGTAGTATAATCGAGACAGGGGGAAATGAAGCTTTCTTT	CASSIIETGGNEAFF
TRBV27	.	.	TRBJ1-2	TGTGCCAGCAGTTTATCGAGGAGTTTCTATGGCTACACCTTC	CASSLSRSFYGYTF
TRBV6-1	TRBD2	.	TRBJ2-4	TGTGCCAGCAGACCCAGATCACTAGCGGGGGTAATTCAGTACTTC	CASRPRSLAGVIQYF
TRBV7-8	.	.	TRBJ2-2	TGTGCCAGCTTAGGGGGCACCGGGGAGCTGTTTTTT	CASLGGTGELFF
TRBV6-5	.	.	TRBJ1-1	TGTGCCAGCAGCAACCTCCCCAGGGGCACTGAAGCTTTCTTT	CASSNLPRGTEAFF
TRBV6-6	.	once	TRBJ1-5	TGTGCCAGCAGTACGGGATGGGGTCAGCCCCAGCATTTT	CASSTGWGQPQHF
TRBV30	TRBD1	.	TRBJ1-2	TGTGCCTGGTCGGACAGGGGCAACTATGGCTACACCTTC	CAWSDRGNYGYTF
TRBV9	TRBD1	few	TRBJ1-2	TGTGCCAGCAGCGGAACCCGGGACAGGGGTTTTGGCTACACCTTC	CASSGTRDRGFGYTF
TRBV19	.	once	TRBJ1-1	TGTGCCAGTAGCCCCGGACTTCTGAACACTGAAGCTTTCTTT	CASSPGLLNTEAFF
TRBV6-5	TRBD1	.	TRBJ2-1	TGTGCCAGCAGCCTACCGGGACAGGGCTACAATGAGCAGTTCTTC	CASSLPGQGYNEQFF
TRBV18	.	.	TRBJ1-1	TGTGCCAGCTCACCTCTCACTGAAGCTTTCTTT	CASSPLTEAFF
TRBV4-1	TRBD2	few	TRBJ2-2	TGCGCCAGCAGCCAAGATCCGGGGGGTAGCCGGGTCTACACCGGGGAGCTGTTTTTT	CASSQDPGGSRVYTGELFF
TRBV13	.	.	TRBJ2-2	TGTGCCAGCAGCTTAGGGAGGGTTCGAACCGGGGAGCTGTTTTTT	CASSLGRVRTGELFF
TRBV5-1	TRBD1	.	TRBJ1-1	TGCGCCAGCAGCTTGGATGGGACAGTCAACACTGAAGCTTTCTTT	CASSLDGTVNTEAFF
TRBV21-1	.	.	TRBJ1-3	TGTGCCAGCAGCACCTGGGACAGGCAGAGACCAAGCTCTGGAAACACCATATATTTT	CASSTWDRQRPSSGNTIYF
TRBV7-6	.	.	TRBJ1-1	TGTGCCAGCAGCTTAGCGACGGGGGAGGTTGAAGCTTTCTTT	CASSLATGEVEAFF
TRBV27	.	.	TRBJ1-5	TGTGCCAGCAGTACTTCCTTATATCAGCCCCAGCATTTT	CASSTSLYQPQHF
TRBV18	.	few	TRBJ1-3	TGTGCCAGCTCACCAGGGACACTTAGCTCTGGAAACACCATATATTTT	CASSPGTLSSGNTIYF
TRBV30	.	.	TRBJ1-1	TGTGCCTGGAGTGTGGGGGGGGATGCTTTCTTT	CAWSVGGDAFF
TRBV27	.	few	TRBJ1-1	TGTGCCAGCAGTTCTTACGATGTAGGCGAGGGAGCTTTCTTT	CASSSYDVGEGAFF
TRBV9	.	.	TRBJ1-1	TGTGCCAGCAGCGCCCCGGGGGGGGCTAACACTGAAGCTTTCTTT	CASSAPGGANTEAFF
TRBV4-1	.	.	TRBJ1-2	TGCGCCAGCAGCTCTGGGGGAGGGCCCTCTAACTATGGCTACACCTTC	CASSSGGGPSNYGYTF
TRBV6-1	.	.	TRBJ2-5	TGTGCCAGCAGTCGGGGAAATGGAGAGACCCAGTACTTC	CASSRGNGETQYF
TRBV6-5	.	.	TRBJ1-3	TGTGCCAGCCCCAGCTCTGGAAACACCATATATTTT	CASPSSGNTIYF
TRBV6-5	TRBD1	.	TRBJ2-1	TGTGCCAGCAGACTACCGGGACAGGGGCAGGAAGAGCAGTTCTTC	CASRLPGQGQEEQFF
TRBV19	.	once	TRBJ2-5	TGTGCCAGTAGTATAGGGGGCGGGGTTGCAGAGACCCAGTACTTC	CASSIGGGVAETQYF
TRBV11-2	TRBD2	.	TRBJ2-6	TGTGCCAGCAGCTTAGTGGGGCGCGGGAGTCGCGTAGGGGCCAACGTCCTGACTTTC	CASSLVGRGSRVGANVLTF
TRBV2	TRBD2	.	TRBJ2-7	TGTGCCAGCAGTGAAGACGGGGGGGCCTACGAGCAGTACTTC	CASSEDGGAYEQYF
TRBV4-3	.	.	TRBJ2-1	TGCGCCAGCAGCCTCATGGGGCTTGGCTCCTACAATGAGCAGTTCTTC	CASSLMGLGSYNEQFF
TRBV9	TRBD2	.	TRBJ2-1	TGTGCCAGCAGCGGCAGTAGCGGGGGGTTTGAGCAGTTCTTC	CASSGSSGGFEQFF
TRBV19	TRBD1	few	TRBJ1-1	TGTGCCAGTAGTGTGGACAGGGTATGGGGCACTGAAGCTTTCTTT	CASSVDRVWGTEAFF
TRBV10-3	.	.	TRBJ1-3	TGTGCCATCAGCCTAGTCCCGCCAGGGGAACGAAACACCATATATTTT	CAISLVPPGERNTIYF
TRBV5-4	.	.	TRBJ2-4	TGTGCCAGCAGCTTGGACCAGGGCCTAGCCAAAAACATTCAGTACTTC	CASSLDQGLAKNIQYF
TRBV11-1	TRBD1	few	TRBJ1-2	TGTGCCAGCAGCGAGGGGACAGGGAGGCATGGCTACACCTTC	CASSEGTGRHGYTF
TRBV2	.	.	TRBJ1-2	TGTGCCAGCAGCGGACAGCCCGACTATGGCTACACCTTC	CASSGQPDYGYTF
TRBV11-2	.	.	TRBJ2-1	TGTGCCAGCAGCTCCAGCAAGACTAGGGGGGGGCACAATGAGCAGTTCTTC	CASSSSKTRGGHNEQFF
TRBV19	.	.	TRBJ2-7	TGTGCCAGTAGTGCGGGGCGGGCCTACGAGCAGTACTTC	CASSAGRAYEQYF
TRBV2	.	.	TRBJ2-1	TGTGCCAGCAGTGAAGCCCCGAGCTCCTACAATGAGCAGTTCTTC	CASSEAPSSYNEQFF
TRBV5-6	TRBD1	.	TRBJ2-5	TGTGCCAGCAGCTTGGAAGTGACAGGGCGAAAGACCCAGTACTTC	CASSLEVTGRKTQYF
TRBV5-6	.	.	TRBJ1-1	TGTGCCAGCAGCTTTGTCAACATTGAAGCTTTCTTT	CASSFVNIEAFF
TRBV6-7	.	few	TRBJ1-5	TGTGCCAGCAGTTACTCAGGACAGAGCAATCAGCCCCAGCATTTT	CASSYSGQSNQPQHF